The 25 T cell receptor beta chains below all came from one sample that was sequenced in a study of shared clonotypes between healthy human individuals. The data were produced by immunoSEQ multiplex PCR, yet TCRdb's version contains in-frame clones alone and is incomplete. The sample includes about 2.4 million clones, more than 90% of them seen just once. Sequences were obtained from naive CD4+ T cells sorted from blood. Subset given: CD45RA+ positively selected. These receptors all stem from a man aged 18 to 35 in good health.

With regard to this clone: Other DNA sequences in this specimen translate into the identical CDR3. The CDR3 nucleotides are TGCGCCAGCAGCTTGGTTGCAGGGGACACCGGGGAGCTGTTTTTT. It is translated as CASSLVAGDTGELFF. The genes are TRBV5-1 and TRBJ2-2; D is perhaps TRBD1 (6 bases). Per germline, CDR1 SGHRS and CDR2 YFSETQ. V dropped 0 bases and J dropped 3 bases, with 9 bases sitting between them. The CDR3 is 15 residues long.

The chain couples TRBV4-1 to TRBJ2-1, with 7 bases matching TRBD2. CDR1 and CDR2 (germline): MGHRA, YSYEKL. The CDR3 spans 15 residues. After removal of 1 base from V and 5 bases from J, the junction contained 5 bases not matched to a gene. The CDR3 loop reads CASSQVLGGNNEQFF. The DNA for the CDR3 is TGCGCCAGCAGCCAAGTTTTGGGGGGGAACAATGAGCAGTTCTTC.

As for this clone: Other DNA sequences in this sample translate to the same CDR3. The rearrangement links TRBV29-1 to TRBJ2-7; 9 bases line up with TRBD1. This CDR3 comprises 11 residues. Unmatched junction bases numbered 3, after V lost 7 bases and J lost 5 bases. The germline gives CDR1 SQVTM, CDR2 ANQGSEA. CDR3 in amino acids: CSADRGHEQYF. CDR3 nucleotide sequence: TGCAGCGCGGACAGGGGTCACGAGCAGTACTTC.

This clone showed up just once. This same CDR3 is encoded by further DNA sequences in the sample. The rearrangement joins TRBV9 to TRBJ2-2; D unclear. The germline V gene has CDR1 SGDLS and CDR2 YYNGEE. The V end was cut by 0 bases, the J end by 2 bases, with 5 bases between. The CDR3 length is 14 residues. Here the CDR3 reads CASSVGGNTGELFF. Here the CDR3 DNA reads TGTGCCAGCAGCGTAGGCGGAAACACCGGGGAGCTGTTTTTT.

The chain uses TRBV4-3 and TRBJ2-5; D might be TRBD1 or TRBD2, each matching 5 bases. Germline lookup yields CDR1 LGHNA and CDR2 YSLEER. This CDR3 is 14 amino acids long. Trimming left V 4 bases short and J 1 base short, with 10 bases between. The CDR3 region is CASSPGPTQETQYF. Here the CDR3 DNA reads TGCGCCAGCAGCCCGGGGCCTACCCAAGAGACCCAGTACTTC.

The J gene is TRBJ2-1, the V gene TRBV7-9, with a possible D match to TRBD1 (6 bases). The germline V gene encodes CDR1 SEHNR and CDR2 FQNEAQ (reference sequence). V lost 5 bases, J lost 3 bases, and 17 bases lay in between. This CDR3 spans 16 amino acids. CDR3: CASSPGGRGNYNEQFF. Here the CDR3 DNA reads TGTGCCAGCAGCCCGGGCGGCAGGGGCAACTACAATGAGCAGTTCTTC.

As to this clone: This same CDR3 is encoded by further DNA sequences in the sample. The chain combines TRBV9 with TRBJ2-5, with 16 positions matching TRBD2. The CDR3 sequence is 15 residues long. The V gene's germline CDR1 is SGDLS and CDR2 YYNGEE. V lost 3 bases to trimming and J lost 5 bases; unmatched junction nucleotides: 1. Here the CDR3 DNA reads TGTGCCAGCAGCGAGGGACTAGCGGGAGGGGAGACCCAGTACTTC. This codes for CASSEGLAGGETQYF.

In this sample, this clone turned up once. The sample carries other DNA sequences with the same CDR3. The genes are TRBV7-9 and TRBJ1-1; D gene ambiguous. Germline CDR1 is SEHNR and CDR2 is FQNEAQ (reference sequence). The CDR3 is 13 amino acids. V lost 3 bases and J 3 bases, leaving 8 bases between the germline ends. CDR3 bases: TGTGCCAGCAGCTTGGACGGAGACACTGAAGCTTTCTTT. Protein sequence: CASSLDGDTEAFF. Full variable domain (remainder filled in from reference TRBV7-9 and TRBJ1-1): DTGVSQNPRHKITKRGQNVTFRCDPISEHNRLYWYRQTLGQGPEFLTYFQNEAQLEKSRLLSDRFSAERPKGSFSTLEIQRTEQGDSAMYLCASSLDGDTEAFFGQGTRLTVV.

Comments on this clone: Additional DNA sequences in this sample encode the identical CDR3. The chain joins TRBV7-2 to TRBJ2-5; no definite D call. The CDR3 is 11 residues long. V gave up 3 bases and J gave up 4 bases, with 3 bases separating them. CDR1 SGHTA and CDR2 FQGNSA come from the germline V gene. The CDR3 protein is CASSFLETQYF. The CDR3 nucleotides read TGTGCCAGCAGCTTTTTAGAGACCCAGTACTTC.

The chain employs TRBV7-2 and TRBJ2-3; unclear D gene. Germline V gene data show CDR1 as SGHTA and CDR2 as FQGNSA. V was pared by 5 bases and J by 1 base, with 10 bases between. This CDR3 contains 14 residues. The CDR3 DNA reads as TGTGCCAGCAGCCCAAACTCGGGCACAGATACGCAGTATTTT. This translates into CASSPNSGTDTQYF. The variable domain in full, completed from reference TRBV7-2 and TRBJ2-3, reads GAGVSQSPSNKVTEKGKDVELRCDPISGHTALYWYRQSLGQGLEFLIYFQGNSAPDKSGLPSDRFSAERTGGSVSTLTIQRTQQEDSAVYLCASSPNSGTDTQYFGPGTRLTVL.

The rearrangement links TRBV5-1 to TRBJ2-7, with 13 bases fitting TRBD2. The CDR3 has 16 residues. In germline, CDR1 is SGHRS, CDR2 YFSETQ. Losses at the gene ends were 4 bases for V and 0 bases for J; bases not matched to a gene: 4. The CDR3 DNA reads as TGCGCCAGCAGCGGGGGGACTAGCGGGACCTCCTACGAGCAGTACTTC. As protein: CASSGGTSGTSYEQYF.

J is TRBJ2-2 and V is TRBV5-1; maybe TRBD2 (6 bases). Trimming removed 4 bases from V and 4 bases from J, with 8 bases in between. There are 13 residues in the CDR3. Per the germline V gene, CDR1 is SGHRS and CDR2 is YFSETQ. CDR3 region: CASSAGSTGELFF. As DNA, the CDR3 is TGCGCCAGCAGCGCGGGATCCACCGGGGAGCTGTTTTTT.

CDR3: CASSAGTGNTEAFF. The CDR3 nucleotides are TGTGCCAGCAGCGCCGGGACAGGGAACACTGAAGCTTTCTTT. The chain employs TRBV4-2 and TRBJ1-1; 8 positions match TRBD1. V shed 5 bases, J shed 1 base, and the junction held 3 bases outside the gene matches. The CDR3 consists of 14 residues. Germline CDR1 and CDR2: LGHNA and YNFKEQ.

The chain carries TRBV9 and TRBJ2-3; either TRBD1 or TRBD2 may supply D (5 bases each). CDR1 is SGDLS, CDR2 YYNGEE, per germline. The CDR3 has 14 amino acids. The ends were cut back, 3 bases at V and 4 bases at J, with 12 bases in the middle. DNA for the CDR3: TGTGCCAGCAGCGCGGGGCATCCGCCAGATACGCAGTATTTT. Translating it yields CASSAGHPPDTQYF.

V gene TRBV10-1 combines with J gene TRBJ2-7; 9 positions match TRBD2. The CDR3 is 18 residues long. V trimming: 3 bases; J trimming: 2 bases; junction bases outside the gene matches: 14. The germline CDR1 and CDR2 sequences are WNHNN and SYGVQD (reference sequence). The DNA of the CDR3 is TGCGCCAGCAGTGAACACCACGACCTAGCGGGACCAACCTACGAGCAGTACTTC. The encoded protein is CASSEHHDLAGPTYEQYF.

This clone was seen a single time. The chain is built from TRBV7-9 and TRBJ2-3, with TRBD1 matching over 11 bases. The CDR3 length is 17 residues. Trimming cost V 5 bases and J 0 bases; bases outside gene matches: 7. Germline V CDR1 and CDR2: SEHNR, FQNEAQ (reference sequence). The CDR3 here is CASSPGTGGLSTDTQYF. CDR3 sequence (DNA): TGTGCCAGCAGCCCGGGGACAGGGGGTTTAAGCACAGATACGCAGTATTTT.

This chain's CDR3 is CASRGSTGGNTEAFF. For the CDR3, the DNA is TGTGCCAGCAGGGGTTCGACAGGGGGAAACACTGAAGCTTTCTTT. The J gene is TRBJ1-1, the V gene TRBV5-6; 9 positions agree with TRBD1. After removal of 5 bases from V and 2 bases from J, the junction contained 7 bases not matched to a gene. Germline V gene data show CDR1 as SGHDT and CDR2 as YYEEEE. The CDR3 spans 15 residues.

The rearrangement links TRBV6-1 to TRBJ2-7, with TRBD1 identical over 9 bases. The CDR3 is 15 residues long. Germline trimming cut 6 bases from V and 2 bases from J; bases unmatched to any gene: 8. CDR1 and CDR2 from the germline V gene are MNHNS and SASEGT. CDR3 coding DNA: TGTGCCAGCAGCGAACAGGGGGCGAGACCCTACGAGCAGTACTTC. Protein: CASSEQGARPYEQYF.

Concerning this clone: Other DNA variants within this sample encode the same CDR3. The rearrangement joins TRBV20-1 to TRBJ2-3, with D hard to call. The CDR3 is made up of 10 amino acids. The germline V gene has CDR1 DFQATT and CDR2 SNEGSKA (reference sequence). The V gene lost 6 bases and the J gene lost 4 bases, with 5 bases spanning the gap. The CDR3 DNA is TGCAGTGCCCTGGCAGATACGCAGTATTTT. This gives the protein CSALADTQYF.

Concerning this clone itself: This CDR3 is also generated by other DNA sequences in the sample. The rearrangement joins TRBV11-2 to TRBJ2-7; D gene ambiguous. The germline CDR1 and CDR2 sequences are SGHAT and FQNNGV. This CDR3 has 12 residues. The V gene lost 2 bases and the J gene lost 3 bases, with 5 bases spanning the gap. The CDR3 DNA sequence: TGTGCCAGCAGCTTAACGGGCTACGAGCAGTACTTC. Translation: CASSLTGYEQYF.

The J gene is TRBJ2-1, the V gene TRBV5-8; 8 bases map to TRBD2. This CDR3 region has 15 residues. CDR1 is SGHTS, CDR2 YDEGEE, per germline. J lost 5 bases, V lost 2 bases, and 6 bases had no gene match. As DNA, the CDR3 is TGTGCCAGCAGCTTACCCGGGGGGGCAAACAATGAGCAGTTCTTC. Its protein product is CASSLPGGANNEQFF.

This clone has a single count. In the same sample, other DNA sequences code for this CDR3. This chain connects TRBV7-9 to TRBJ2-1; D gene ambiguous. Germline V gives CDR1 SEHNR, CDR2 FQNEAQ (reference sequence). This CDR3 contains 14 residues. V shed 0 bases and J shed 1 base, with 4 bases lying between them. Here the CDR3 reads CASSLAGSYNEQFF. CDR3 coding DNA: TGTGCCAGCAGCTTAGCGGGTTCCTACAATGAGCAGTTCTTC.

The chain links TRBV2 to TRBJ2-1; 8 bases match TRBD2. With 3 bases clipped from V and 6 bases from J, the junction kept 7 bases outside the gene matches. Germline V CDR1 and CDR2: SNHLY, FYNNEI. The CDR3 runs to 15 residues. This CDR3 reads CASSEERGSFNEQFF. The CDR3 nucleotides are TGTGCCAGCAGTGAGGAGCGGGGGTCTTTCAATGAGCAGTTCTTC.

CDR3 DNA sequence: TGTGCCAGCAGCTTGGTAGGGAGGGCCACCGGGGAGCTGTTTTTT. It encodes CASSLVGRATGELFF. V and J are TRBV5-6 and TRBJ2-2, with 7 bases fitting TRBD2. CDR1 is SGHDT, CDR2 YYEEEE, per germline. V dropped 0 bases and J dropped 4; count of bases not matched to a gene: 3. This CDR3 has 15 amino acids.

The chain links TRBV7-2 to TRBJ2-3; a weak D match, TRBD2 (5 bases). The CDR3 contains 13 residues. Germline loops: CDR1 SGHTA, CDR2 FQGNSA. With 4 bases removed from V and 2 bases from J, the gap between germline ends came to 7 bases. The CDR3 DNA sequence: TGTGCCAGCAGCTGGACTTACACAGATACGCAGTATTTT. Its protein is CASSWTYTDTQYF.